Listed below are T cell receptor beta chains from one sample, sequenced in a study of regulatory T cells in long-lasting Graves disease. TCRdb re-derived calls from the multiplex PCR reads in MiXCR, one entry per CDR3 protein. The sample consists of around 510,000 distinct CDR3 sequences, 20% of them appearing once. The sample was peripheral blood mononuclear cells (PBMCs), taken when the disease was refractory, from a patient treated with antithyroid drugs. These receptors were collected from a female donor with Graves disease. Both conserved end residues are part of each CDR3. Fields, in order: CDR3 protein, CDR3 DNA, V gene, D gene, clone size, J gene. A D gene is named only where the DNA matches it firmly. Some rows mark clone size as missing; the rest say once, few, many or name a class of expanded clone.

CDR3 protein: CASSDLGLPETQYF
CDR3 DNA: TGTGCCAGCAGTGACCTCGGGCTTCCAGAGACCCAGTACTTC
V gene: TRBV12-3/TRBV12-4
D gene: -
clone size: -
J gene: TRBJ2-5

CDR3 protein: CASSRGGQGQSYGYTF
CDR3 DNA: TGTGCCAGCAGCCGAGGGGGACAGGGACAGTCCTATGGCTACACCTTC
V gene: TRBV28
D gene: TRBD1
clone size: many
J gene: TRBJ1-2

CDR3 protein: CASSYSEEATNEKLFF
CDR3 DNA: TGTGCCAGCAGTTACTCGGAGGAGGCAACTAATGAAAAACTGTTTTTT
V gene: TRBV6-6
D gene: -
clone size: many
J gene: TRBJ1-4

CDR3 protein: CASSPRGRGQYEQYF
CDR3 DNA: TGTGCCAGCAGCCCCAGGGGAAGGGGGCAATACGAGCAGTACTTC
V gene: TRBV3-1
D gene: TRBD1
clone size: -
J gene: TRBJ2-7

CDR3 protein: CASSIEGLGSEQYF
CDR3 DNA: TGTGCCAGTAGTATAGAAGGCTTGGGGAGCGAGCAGTACTTC
V gene: TRBV19
D gene: -
clone size: few
J gene: TRBJ2-7

CDR3 protein: CATRFFGSGANVLTF
CDR3 DNA: TGTGCCACCCGTTTTTTCGGCTCTGGGGCCAACGTCCTGACTTTC
V gene: TRBV7-9
D gene: -
clone size: many
J gene: TRBJ2-6

CDR3 protein: CASRAPHSYEQYF
CDR3 DNA: TGTGCCAGCAGGGCGCCCCACTCCTACGAGCAGTACTTC
V gene: TRBV6-1
D gene: -
clone size: many
J gene: TRBJ2-7

CDR3 protein: CSVEAEREDSYEQYF
CDR3 DNA: TGCAGCGTTGAAGCGGAGCGGGAGGACTCCTACGAGCAGTACTTC
V gene: TRBV29-1
D gene: TRBD2
clone size: many
J gene: TRBJ2-7

CDR3 protein: CSVEIQQETQYF
CDR3 DNA: TGCAGCGTTGAAATACAGCAAGAGACCCAGTACTTC
V gene: TRBV29-1
D gene: -
clone size: many
J gene: TRBJ2-5

CDR3 protein: CASSPSGAGELFF
CDR3 DNA: TGCGCCAGCAGTCCCTCAGGGGCCGGGGAGCTGTTTTTT
V gene: TRBV5-1
D gene: -
clone size: -
J gene: TRBJ2-2

CDR3 protein: CASSPPQTDTQYF
CDR3 DNA: TGTGCCAGCAGCCCCCCCCAGACAGATACGCAGTATTTT
V gene: TRBV7-9
D gene: -
clone size: few
J gene: TRBJ2-3

CDR3 protein: CASSQEMGESGNTIYF
CDR3 DNA: TGTGCCAGCAGCCAAGAGATGGGGGAATCTGGAAACACCATATATTTT
V gene: TRBV11-1
D gene: -
clone size: -
J gene: TRBJ1-3

CDR3 protein: CSVEDAMNTEAFF
CDR3 DNA: TGCAGCGTTGAAGATGCGATGAACACTGAAGCTTTCTTT
V gene: TRBV29-1
D gene: -
clone size: -
J gene: TRBJ1-1

CDR3 protein: CASSWSTDTQYF
CDR3 DNA: TGCGCCAGCAGCTGGTCTACAGATACGCAGTATTTT
V gene: TRBV5-1
D gene: -
clone size: -
J gene: TRBJ2-3

CDR3 protein: CASSFSGLYYGYTF
CDR3 DNA: TGTGCCAGCAGTTTCTCCGGACTGTACTATGGCTACACCTTC
V gene: TRBV28
D gene: -
clone size: many
J gene: TRBJ1-2

CDR3 protein: CSVDFGSGLFF
CDR3 DNA: TGCAGCGTTGATTTCGGGAGTGGACTGTTTTTT
V gene: TRBV29-1
D gene: -
clone size: few
J gene: TRBJ1-4

CDR3 protein: CSVSRTGTYEQYF
CDR3 DNA: TGCAGCGTGTCCAGGACAGGTACCTACGAGCAGTACTTC
V gene: TRBV29-1
D gene: TRBD1
clone size: many
J gene: TRBJ2-7

CDR3 protein: CASSQDLGPNEQYF
CDR3 DNA: TGCGCCAGCAGCCAAGACTTAGGGCCTAACGAGCAGTACTTC
V gene: TRBV4-3
D gene: -
clone size: few
J gene: TRBJ2-7

CDR3 protein: CASSRPGRSNTEAFF
CDR3 DNA: TGTGCCAGCAGTCGACCGGGAAGATCGAACACTGAAGCTTTCTTT
V gene: TRBV28
D gene: -
clone size: many
J gene: TRBJ1-1

CDR3 protein: CASSLLTSASGANVLTF
CDR3 DNA: TGTGCCAGCAGTTTGTTAACCTCGGCCTCTGGGGCCAACGTCCTGACTTTC
V gene: TRBV28
D gene: -
clone size: many
J gene: TRBJ2-6

CDR3 protein: CASSPVGGRVNTEAFF
CDR3 DNA: TGTGCCAGCTCACCCGTCGGGGGGCGCGTTAACACTGAAGCTTTCTTT
V gene: TRBV18
D gene: -
clone size: -
J gene: TRBJ1-1

CDR3 protein: CASRTRDKVFYEQYF
CDR3 DNA: TGTGCCAGCAGGACCCGGGACAAGGTGTTTTACGAGCAGTACTTC
V gene: TRBV28
D gene: -
clone size: -
J gene: TRBJ2-7

CDR3 protein: CASSPVRGLNEQYF
CDR3 DNA: TGTGCCAGCTCACCAGTGAGGGGGCTGAACGAGCAGTACTTC
V gene: TRBV18
D gene: TRBD1
clone size: few
J gene: TRBJ2-7

CDR3 protein: CASSQDRQGASYEQYF
CDR3 DNA: TGTGCCAGCAGCCAAGATAGGCAGGGGGCGTCCTACGAGCAGTACTTC
V gene: TRBV4-2
D gene: TRBD1
clone size: few
J gene: TRBJ2-7

CDR3 protein: CATSGGKGGAAKNIQYF
CDR3 DNA: TGTGCCACCAGCGGAGGGAAAGGGGGCGCAGCCAAAAACATTCAGTACTTC
V gene: TRBV15
D gene: -
clone size: -
J gene: TRBJ2-4

CDR3 protein: CASKHYGGRGTEAFF
CDR3 DNA: TGTGCCAGCAAACACTATGGGGGGCGAGGAACTGAAGCTTTCTTT
V gene: TRBV27
D gene: -
clone size: -
J gene: TRBJ1-1

CDR3 protein: CSADLLSGGLRYF
CDR3 DNA: TGCAGTGCGGACCTCCTCAGCGGCGGCCTGCGGTACTTC
V gene: TRBV20-1
D gene: -
clone size: -
J gene: TRBJ2-7

CDR3 protein: CASRPEGQAYGYTF
CDR3 DNA: TGTGCCAGCAGGCCGGAGGGGCAGGCCTATGGCTACACCTTC
V gene: TRBV6-1
D gene: -
clone size: many
J gene: TRBJ1-2

CDR3 protein: CASSLAAAPDEQYF
CDR3 DNA: TGTGCCAGCAGCTTAGCGGCGGCCCCTGACGAGCAGTACTTC
V gene: TRBV7-9
D gene: -
clone size: many
J gene: TRBJ2-7

CDR3 protein: CASSRGTDPRVSYEQYF
CDR3 DNA: TGTGCCAGTAGTAGGGGTACGGACCCCCGTGTGTCCTACGAGCAGTACTTC
V gene: TRBV19
D gene: -
clone size: -
J gene: TRBJ2-7

CDR3 protein: CASSQVLVTDTQYF
CDR3 DNA: TGCGCCAGCAGCCAAGTCCTGGTCACAGATACGCAGTATTTT
V gene: TRBV4-1
D gene: -
clone size: -
J gene: TRBJ2-3

CDR3 protein: CASSYSAQGARYGYTF
CDR3 DNA: TGTGCCAGCAGTTACTCCGCCCAGGGGGCGCGCTATGGCTACACCTTC
V gene: TRBV6-5
D gene: TRBD1
clone size: many
J gene: TRBJ1-2

CDR3 protein: CASSFLDSAHEQYF
CDR3 DNA: TGTGCCAGCAGTTTCCTGGACAGTGCCCACGAGCAGTACTTC
V gene: TRBV27
D gene: -
clone size: many
J gene: TRBJ2-7

CDR3 protein: CASSLGRVPSGVYEQYF
CDR3 DNA: TGTGCCAGCAGCTTAGGGAGGGTTCCAAGCGGGGTCTACGAGCAGTACTTC
V gene: TRBV7-9
D gene: TRBD2
clone size: many
J gene: TRBJ2-7

CDR3 protein: CASSLRTGGNTQYF
CDR3 DNA: TGTGCCAGCAGTTTAAGGACAGGGGGCAATACGCAGTATTTT
V gene: TRBV28
D gene: TRBD1
clone size: -
J gene: TRBJ2-3

CDR3 protein: CASSSSGDNSPLHF
CDR3 DNA: TGTGCCAGCAGTTCCTCAGGGGATAATTCACCCCTCCACTTT
V gene: TRBV12-3/TRBV12-4
D gene: -
clone size: many
J gene: TRBJ1-6

CDR3 protein: CASSYTANTGELFF
CDR3 DNA: TGTGCCAGCAGTTATACAGCGAACACCGGGGAGCTGTTTTTT
V gene: TRBV27
D gene: -
clone size: -
J gene: TRBJ2-2

CDR3 protein: CASSLDGPRDEQYF
CDR3 DNA: TGCGCCAGCAGCTTGGACGGCCCCCGGGACGAGCAGTACTTC
V gene: TRBV5-1
D gene: -
clone size: -
J gene: TRBJ2-7

CDR3 protein: CASSWDGGTITGELFF
CDR3 DNA: TGCGCCAGCAGCTGGGACGGCGGGACGATCACCGGGGAGCTGTTTTTT
V gene: TRBV5-1
D gene: -
clone size: many
J gene: TRBJ2-2

CDR3 protein: CASSLASSGSYEQYF
CDR3 DNA: TGTGCCAGCAGCTTAGCGTCTAGCGGGAGCTACGAGCAGTACTTC
V gene: TRBV11-2
D gene: TRBD2
clone size: many
J gene: TRBJ2-7

CDR3 protein: CASSQGTSFRRRDTEAFF
CDR3 DNA: TGTGCCAGCAGCCAAGGGACATCATTTAGGCGGAGAGACACTGAAGCTTTCTTT
V gene: TRBV11-2
D gene: -
clone size: many
J gene: TRBJ1-1

CDR3 protein: CASSYGETDNEQFF
CDR3 DNA: TGTGCCAGCAGTTACGGGGAGACCGACAATGAGCAGTTCTTC
V gene: TRBV6-9
D gene: -
clone size: few
J gene: TRBJ2-1

CDR3 protein: CASSDVRVNNEQFF
CDR3 DNA: TGTGCCAGCAGTGACGTCCGTGTTAACAATGAGCAGTTCTTC
V gene: TRBV2
D gene: -
clone size: few
J gene: TRBJ2-1

CDR3 protein: CASSLDLLTYEQYF
CDR3 DNA: TGTGCCAGCAGCTTAGACCTCTTAACCTACGAGCAGTACTTC
V gene: TRBV7-2
D gene: -
clone size: few
J gene: TRBJ2-7

CDR3 protein: CASSWTTGEAYGYTF
CDR3 DNA: TGCGCCAGCAGCTGGACAACAGGGGAAGCCTATGGCTACACCTTC
V gene: TRBV5-1
D gene: TRBD1
clone size: -
J gene: TRBJ1-2

CDR3 protein: CASSSTYYNEQFF
CDR3 DNA: TGTGCCAGCAGCTCGACTTACTACAATGAGCAGTTCTTC
V gene: TRBV7-2
D gene: -
clone size: -
J gene: TRBJ2-1

CDR3 protein: CASSYSIPRPRNNQPQHF
CDR3 DNA: TGTGCCAGCAGTTACTCCATCCCCCGACCGAGGAACAATCAGCCCCAGCATTTT
V gene: TRBV6-5
D gene: -
clone size: -
J gene: TRBJ1-5

CDR3 protein: CATITRTGLNSNQPQHF
CDR3 DNA: TGTGCCACCATCACAAGGACAGGACTCAATAGCAATCAGCCCCAGCATTTT
V gene: TRBV28
D gene: TRBD1
clone size: many
J gene: TRBJ1-5

CDR3 protein: CASSFFRGTFYEQYF
CDR3 DNA: TGTGCCAGCAGTTTCTTCAGGGGCACCTTCTACGAGCAGTACTTC
V gene: TRBV28
D gene: -
clone size: many
J gene: TRBJ2-7

CDR3 protein: CASTPGQDYSPLHF
CDR3 DNA: TGTGCCAGCACCCCGGGACAGGACTATTCACCCCTCCACTTT
V gene: TRBV28
D gene: TRBD1
clone size: few
J gene: TRBJ1-6

CDR3 protein: CASSLAGRGARSETQYF
CDR3 DNA: TGCGCCAGCAGCTTGGCCGGGAGGGGCGCGAGAAGTGAGACCCAGTACTTC
V gene: TRBV5-1
D gene: TRBD2
clone size: few
J gene: TRBJ2-5

CDR3 protein: CASSTGSLYEQYF
CDR3 DNA: TGTGCCAGCAGCACAGGGTCCCTCTACGAGCAGTACTTC
V gene: TRBV6-1
D gene: -
clone size: many
J gene: TRBJ2-7

CDR3 protein: CASSLVGGPNTGELLF
CDR3 DNA: TGTGCCAGCAGTCTGGTAGGAGGGCCGAACACCGGGGAGCTGCTTTTT
V gene: TRBV28
D gene: -
clone size: -
J gene: TRBJ2-2

CDR3 protein: CASSEWGTGGLGGYTF
CDR3 DNA: TGTGCCAGCAGTGAATGGGGGACAGGGGGCTTGGGTGGCTACACCTTC
V gene: TRBV25-1
D gene: TRBD1
clone size: few
J gene: TRBJ1-2

CDR3 protein: CASSQDPRGGEKLFF
CDR3 DNA: TGTGCCAGCAGCCAAGACCCCAGGGGAGGCGAAAAACTGTTTTTT
V gene: TRBV3-1
D gene: -
clone size: -
J gene: TRBJ1-4

CDR3 protein: CASSYNPEGVNYGYTF
CDR3 DNA: TGTGCCAGCAGTTACAACCCCGAGGGAGTAAACTATGGCTACACCTTC
V gene: TRBV6-5
D gene: -
clone size: many
J gene: TRBJ1-2

CDR3 protein: CASRDKKYNEQFF
CDR3 DNA: TGTGCCAGCAGGGATAAAAAGTACAATGAGCAGTTCTTC
V gene: TRBV12-3/TRBV12-4
D gene: -
clone size: -
J gene: TRBJ2-1

CDR3 protein: CASSRAGFSYEQYF
CDR3 DNA: TGTGCCAGCAGCCGGGCCGGCTTCTCCTACGAGCAGTACTTC
V gene: TRBV3-1
D gene: -
clone size: once
J gene: TRBJ2-7

CDR3 protein: CATLGGLTGELFF
CDR3 DNA: TGTGCCACCCTGGGTGGCCTGACCGGGGAGCTGTTTTTT
V gene: TRBV28
D gene: -
clone size: many
J gene: TRBJ2-2

CDR3 protein: CASSLVGPYNEQFF
CDR3 DNA: TGTGCCAGCAGCTTAGTGGGACCGTACAATGAGCAGTTCTTC
V gene: TRBV5-4
D gene: -
clone size: -
J gene: TRBJ2-1